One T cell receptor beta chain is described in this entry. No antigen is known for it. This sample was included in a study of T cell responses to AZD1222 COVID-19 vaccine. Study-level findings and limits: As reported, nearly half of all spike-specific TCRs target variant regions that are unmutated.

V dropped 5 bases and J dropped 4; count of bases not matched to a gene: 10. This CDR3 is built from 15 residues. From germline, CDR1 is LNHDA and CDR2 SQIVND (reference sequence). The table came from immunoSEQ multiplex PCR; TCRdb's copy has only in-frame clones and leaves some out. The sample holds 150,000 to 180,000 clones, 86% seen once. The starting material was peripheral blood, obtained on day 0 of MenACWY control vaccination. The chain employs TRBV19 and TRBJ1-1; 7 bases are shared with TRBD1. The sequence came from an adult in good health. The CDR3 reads CASSGPQTGATEAFF. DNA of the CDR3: TGTGCCAGTAGTGGGCCTCAAACAGGGGCCACTGAAGCTTTCTTT.